The clone carrying this TCR beta chain was counted at least ten times. The antigen is undetermined. Quantitative 5'-RACE with molecular barcodes was used to make the TCR beta libraries. TCRdb called the 5' RACE reads again in MiXCR, with one record for every CDR3 protein. The sample lists fewer than 550,000 distinct CDR3 sequences; 5.3% were seen once. The V gene's germline CDR1 is SGHRS and CDR2 YFSETQ. Trimming took off 0 bases at V and 2 bases at J, with 11 bases between the two ends. The CDR3 spans 16 residues. The data belong to a study of CD8 T cells in ankylosing spondylitis. The study's findings and limits: Significant enrichment of disease-linked clones was reportedly seen in matched ankylosing spondylitis synovial fluid. Disease-linked clones displayed a CD8+ phenotype and appeared relatively rarely in peripheral blood. What seemed typical of ankylosing spondylitis blood was a TCR beta motif built from several highly homologous variants.

The sample comprised blood, either unsorted or a sorted T cell fraction (not recorded which). The TCR was taken from a male donor with ankylosing spondylitis. The chain links TRBV5-1 to TRBJ2-2, with a tentative D call TRBD1 (6 bases). CDR3 amino acids: CASSLVPTGNTGELFF. In nucleotides, the CDR3 is TGCGCCAGCAGCTTGGTGCCGACAGGAAACACCGGGGAGCTGTTTTTT.